One T cell receptor beta chain is described in this entry. This record belongs to a study of control samples from healthy donors and cancer patients. This CDR3 has 11 amino acids. The germline V and J ends were trimmed by 8 bases and 11 bases, with 14 bases remaining between them. Germline V gene lookup returns CDR1 MNHEY and CDR2 SMNVEV (reference sequence). The protocol was immunoSEQ multiplex PCR, while the TCRdb copy is restricted to in-frame clones and leaves out a portion. The data contain 110,000 to 150,000 clones, roughly nine tenths of them singletons. This clonotype originated in a man aged 18 to 29 in good health. Sequenced input: blood. V gene TRBV27 combines with J gene TRBJ2-3; unclear D gene. The CDR3 spells CASSSGYGQYF. CDR3 DNA: TGTGCCAGCTCCTCCGGTTACGGGCAGTATTTT.